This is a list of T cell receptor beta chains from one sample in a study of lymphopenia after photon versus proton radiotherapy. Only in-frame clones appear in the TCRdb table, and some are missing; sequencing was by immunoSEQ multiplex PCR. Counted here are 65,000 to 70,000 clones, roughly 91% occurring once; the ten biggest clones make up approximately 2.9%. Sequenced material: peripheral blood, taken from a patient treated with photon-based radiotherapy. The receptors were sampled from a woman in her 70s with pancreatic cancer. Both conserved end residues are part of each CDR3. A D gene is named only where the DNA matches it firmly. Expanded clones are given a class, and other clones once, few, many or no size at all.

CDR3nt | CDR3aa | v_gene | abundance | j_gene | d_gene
TGTGCCAGCAGCTTAGGGCCGAGACTCAATGAGCAGTTCTTC | CASSLGPRLNEQFF | TRBV7-2 | NA | TRBJ2-1 | NA
TGTGCCAGCAGCCCTAAGGGCGACACTGAAGCTTTCTTT | CASSPKGDTEAFF | TRBV6-1 | NA | TRBJ1-1 | NA
TGTGCCAGCAGCCCACTACAGGGAATAACAGATACGCAGTATTTT | CASSPLQGITDTQYF | TRBV9 | NA | TRBJ2-3 | NA
TGTGCCACCAGCAGAGAACTCTTGACAGATCAGTACAATGAGCAGTTCTTC | CATSRELLTDQYNEQFF | TRBV15 | NA | TRBJ2-1 | NA
TGCGCCAGCAGCCAAGGGGGAAAGTACGAGCAGTACTTC | CASSQGGKYEQYF | TRBV4-1 | NA | TRBJ2-7 | NA
TGCGCCAGCAGCCAATTCCAAGGGACAGTCCGGAACACTGAAGCTTTCTTT | CASSQFQGTVRNTEAFF | TRBV4-1 | NA | TRBJ1-1 | TRBD1
TGCGCCAGCAATCCGGGCCCGGCAGATACGCAGTATTTT | CASNPGPADTQYF | TRBV5-1 | NA | TRBJ2-3 | NA
TGTGCCAGCAGCTCCCAAGAGACCCAGTACTTC | CASSSQETQYF | TRBV5-8 | NA | TRBJ2-5 | NA
TGCGCCAGCAGCACCGGACTGGTCAATGAGCAGTTCTTC | CASSTGLVNEQFF | TRBV5-1 | NA | TRBJ2-1 | NA
TGTGCCAGCAGCTTAGATTCGAACACTGAAGCTTTCTTT | CASSLDSNTEAFF | TRBV7-9 | once | TRBJ1-1 | NA
TGTGCCAGCAGGGCCGGGGGACAGGTTCCAGATACGCAGTATTTT | CASRAGGQVPDTQYF | TRBV21-1 | NA | TRBJ2-3 | NA
TGTGCCAGTAGCATCACAGGTTTCTTGGGCACAGATACGCAGTATTTT | CASSITGFLGTDTQYF | TRBV19 | once | TRBJ2-3 | NA
TGTGCCAGCAGCTTAGTAGGGACGTCAGGAAACACCATATATTTT | CASSLVGTSGNTIYF | TRBV7-2 | once | TRBJ1-3 | NA
TGTGCCAGCAGTCCTTCACAGGGTAGGCACACTGAAGCTTTCTTT | CASSPSQGRHTEAFF | TRBV28 | NA | TRBJ1-1 | NA
TGTGCCAGTAGTATAAAAGCGGGAGCCGGGGAGCTGTTTTTT | CASSIKAGAGELFF | TRBV19 | NA | TRBJ2-2 | TRBD2
TGTGCCAGCAGCGCTCTCGGGCTGGGGGGGTTCGAGCAGTACTTC | CASSALGLGGFEQYF | TRBV5-6 | once | TRBJ2-7 | TRBD2
TGTGCCAGCATCCCCTCAGGATCCTACGAGCAGTACTTC | CASIPSGSYEQYF | TRBV6-6 | NA | TRBJ2-7 | NA
TGTGCCAGCAGTGAAGGGGGGCTTGGCAGGCAAATAGGGACCCAGTACTTC | CASSEGGLGRQIGTQYF | TRBV25-1 | NA | TRBJ2-5 | NA
TGCAGCGTTACCACAGGGTCTTACGAGCAGTACTTC | CSVTTGSYEQYF | TRBV29-1 | once | TRBJ2-7 | NA
TGTGCCAGCAGCTTAGGCGACAGGGCGGGAAACACCATATATTTT | CASSLGDRAGNTIYF | TRBV5-4 | NA | TRBJ1-3 | TRBD1
TGCGCCAGCAGCTTGGATCAGGGGGTCGTCACCGGGGAGCTGTTTTTT | CASSLDQGVVTGELFF | TRBV5-1 | NA | TRBJ2-2 | TRBD1
TGTGCCAGCAGCTTCGGACTAGCGGGAGGGCAAGAGACCCAGTACTTC | CASSFGLAGGQETQYF | TRBV7-2 | NA | TRBJ2-5 | TRBD2
TGTGCCAGCAGCCGGAGGGTTGGCGGGAGGGTCGGCACCGGGGAGCTGTTTTTT | CASSRRVGGRVGTGELFF | TRBV11-2 | NA | TRBJ2-2 | TRBD2
TGTGCCAGCAGTGTGGACAGGGTATCTGGAAACACCATATATTTT | CASSVDRVSGNTIYF | TRBV28 | NA | TRBJ1-3 | TRBD1
TGTGCCATCACGGGGAGTAGACGGGGGCGACTCATGAACACTGAAGCTTTCTTT | CAITGSRRGRLMNTEAFF | TRBV7-9 | NA | TRBJ1-1 | NA
TGTGCCAGCCTCATGTTTGGGGGCTACGAGCAGTACTTC | CASLMFGGYEQYF | TRBV28 | NA | TRBJ2-7 | NA
TGTGCCAGCAGTTCCTATCACAGGGACAGTTTCGGAGAGACCCAGTACTTC | CASSSYHRDSFGETQYF | TRBV28 | NA | TRBJ2-5 | TRBD1
TGTGCCAGCAGCCAAGGTGGGACGTTGATTACCGCTGAAGCTTTCTTT | CASSQGGTLITAEAFF | TRBV14 | once | TRBJ1-1 | NA
TGTGCCAGTAGTATCTCGGGGGCGTCGGGCTATGGCTACACCTTC | CASSISGASGYGYTF | TRBV19 | NA | TRBJ1-2 | NA
TGTGCCTGGTCTAGGTGGGGAGAGGGCCACGAGCAGTACTTC | CAWSRWGEGHEQYF | TRBV30 | NA | TRBJ2-7 | NA
TGCGCCAGCAGCGGGGGACGGGCCCTCGAGCAGTACTTC | CASSGGRALEQYF | TRBV5-1 | once | TRBJ2-7 | NA
TGTGCCAGCAGCGTAGATTTCGGACAGGGGGGAACTGGGGCCAACGTCCTGACTTTC | CASSVDFGQGGTGANVLTF | TRBV9 | NA | TRBJ2-6 | TRBD1
TGTGCCAGTAGTCCAACAGGGGTCCCGCCCCAGCATTTT | CASSPTGVPPQHF | TRBV19 | NA | TRBJ1-5 | TRBD1
TGTGCCAGTAGTCGAGGGGGCAATCAGCCCCAGCATTTT | CASSRGGNQPQHF | TRBV19 | once | TRBJ1-5 | NA
TGTGCCAGCAGCCCAGCCAGGGCCTACAATGAGCAGTTCTTC | CASSPARAYNEQFF | TRBV28 | NA | TRBJ2-1 | NA
TGTGCCAGTAGTGAGGGGGACGGGGACTATCAGCCCCAGCATTTT | CASSEGDGDYQPQHF | TRBV19 | medium-sized | TRBJ1-5 | NA
TGTGCCAGCAGTGAAGCTGGAAACACCATATATTTT | CASSEAGNTIYF | TRBV6-1 | NA | TRBJ1-3 | NA
TGTGCCAGCAGAGCGGACAGGAATCAGCCCCAGCATTTT | CASRADRNQPQHF | TRBV5-4 | few | TRBJ1-5 | TRBD1
TGTGCCAGCTCACCATTTGTAAGGAGCTCCTACAATGAGCAGTTCTTC | CASSPFVRSSYNEQFF | TRBV18 | NA | TRBJ2-1 | NA
TGTGCCAGCAGCTTATGGAGGGACCAAGAGACCCAGTACTTC | CASSLWRDQETQYF | TRBV5-5 | NA | TRBJ2-5 | NA
TGTGCTAGTGGTTTACCGGGACTTATCTACGAGCAGTACTTC | CASGLPGLIYEQYF | TRBV12-5 | NA | TRBJ2-7 | NA
TGTGCCAGCAGTGACAGGGAGGGTAATGAAAAACTGTTTTTT | CASSDREGNEKLFF | TRBV2 | few | TRBJ1-4 | NA
TGTGCCAGTAGTAATGGGGCGGCCAGCAATCAGCCCCAGCATTTT | CASSNGAASNQPQHF | TRBV19 | once | TRBJ1-5 | NA
TGTGCCAGCAGCTTGGGGACAGGGGGTTTCAATCAGCCCCAGCATTTT | CASSLGTGGFNQPQHF | TRBV5-4 | NA | TRBJ1-5 | TRBD1
TGCGCCAGCAGACAGGGACTAGCGGAGAACACCGGGGAGCTGTTTTTT | CASRQGLAENTGELFF | TRBV5-1 | NA | TRBJ2-2 | TRBD2
TGTGCCAGCTCTCCAGACTCTGGGGCCAACGTCCTGACTTTC | CASSPDSGANVLTF | TRBV18 | NA | TRBJ2-6 | NA
TGTGCCAGCAGCTCGTGGGACGCCCAAGAGACCCAGTACTTC | CASSSWDAQETQYF | TRBV7-9 | NA | TRBJ2-5 | NA
TGTGCCAGCAGCTTAGGGACAGTGACGCAGTATTTT | CASSLGTVTQYF | TRBV5-6 | NA | TRBJ2-3 | TRBD1
TGCGCCAGCAGCTTGAGCGGGAGGAGAACAGATACGCAGTATTTT | CASSLSGRRTDTQYF | TRBV5-1 | once | TRBJ2-3 | TRBD2
TGTGCCAGCAGCTTAGTGGGGGACAGGGGAAACGAGCAGTACTTC | CASSLVGDRGNEQYF | TRBV7-2 | NA | TRBJ2-7 | TRBD1
TGTGCCAGCAGGGGACAGGGGGTGGGCGAGCAGTACTTC | CASRGQGVGEQYF | TRBV6-1 | NA | TRBJ2-7 | TRBD1
TGTGCCAGCAGCTTGGGCTTCTCCCGCTCCTACGAGCAGTACTTC | CASSLGFSRSYEQYF | TRBV11-1 | NA | TRBJ2-7 | NA
TGTGCCAGCAGTTTTTCCCGAGGTAGCGGGAGAACTTTC | CASSFSRGSGRTF | TRBV28 | NA | TRBJ2-7 | TRBD2
TGTCATTCAAGGGCAGCCCTGAACACTGAAGCTTTCTTT | CHSRAALNTEAFF | TRBV6-6 | NA | TRBJ1-1 | NA
TGTGCCAGCAGCTCGGATGTAATAGGCAATCAGCCCCAGCATTTT | CASSSDVIGNQPQHF | TRBV7-8 | few | TRBJ1-5 | NA
TGTGCCAGCAGCGTAGATAGCGGGAGAGAGGAGCAGTTCTTC | CASSVDSGREEQFF | TRBV9 | NA | TRBJ2-1 | TRBD2
TGCGCCAGCAGCCCGCGGGACTCTCAAGAGACCCAGTACTTC | CASSPRDSQETQYF | TRBV5-1 | NA | TRBJ2-5 | NA
TGTGCCAGCTCCCAACCTAGCGGGAGGGGGGATACGCAGTATTTT | CASSQPSGRGDTQYF | TRBV18 | NA | TRBJ2-3 | TRBD2
TGTGCCAGCACTAATACCTACGAGCAGTACTTC | CASTNTYEQYF | TRBV28 | NA | TRBJ2-7 | NA